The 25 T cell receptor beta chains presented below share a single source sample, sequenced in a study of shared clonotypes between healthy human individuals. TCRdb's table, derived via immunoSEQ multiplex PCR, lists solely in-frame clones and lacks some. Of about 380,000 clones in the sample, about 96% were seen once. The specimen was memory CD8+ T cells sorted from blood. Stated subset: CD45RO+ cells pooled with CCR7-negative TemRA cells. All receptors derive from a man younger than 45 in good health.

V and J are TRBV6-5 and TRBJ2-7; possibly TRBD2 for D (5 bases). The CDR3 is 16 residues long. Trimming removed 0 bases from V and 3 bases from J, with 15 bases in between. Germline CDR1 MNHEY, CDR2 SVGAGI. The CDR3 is CASSYSTRLAHYEQYF. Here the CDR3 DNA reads TGTGCCAGCAGTTACTCGACGCGGCTAGCCCACTACGAGCAGTACTTC.

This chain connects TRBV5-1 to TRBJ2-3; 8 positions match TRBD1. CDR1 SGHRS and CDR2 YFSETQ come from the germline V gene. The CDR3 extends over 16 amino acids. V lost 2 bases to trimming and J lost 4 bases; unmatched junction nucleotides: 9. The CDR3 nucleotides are TGCGCCAGCAGCTTCCGGACAGGGATTAAGGCAGATACGCAGTATTTT. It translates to CASSFRTGIKADTQYF. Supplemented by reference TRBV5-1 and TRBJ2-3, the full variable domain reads KAGVTQTPRYLIKTRGQQVTLSCSPISGHRSVSWYQQTPGQGLQFLFEYFSETQRNKGNFPGRFSGRQFSNSRSEMNVSTLELGDSALYLCASSFRTGIKADTQYFGPGTRLTVL.

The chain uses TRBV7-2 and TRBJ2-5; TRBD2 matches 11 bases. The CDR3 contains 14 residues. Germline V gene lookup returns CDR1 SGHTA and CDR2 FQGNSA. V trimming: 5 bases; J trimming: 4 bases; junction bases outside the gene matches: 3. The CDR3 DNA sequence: TGTGCCAGCAGCCCAACTAGCGGGAGAGAGACCCAGTACTTC. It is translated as CASSPTSGRETQYF.

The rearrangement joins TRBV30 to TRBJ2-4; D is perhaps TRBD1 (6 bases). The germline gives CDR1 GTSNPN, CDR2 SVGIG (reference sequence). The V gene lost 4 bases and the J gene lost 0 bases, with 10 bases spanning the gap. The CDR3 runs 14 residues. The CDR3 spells CAWNDRLAKNIQYF. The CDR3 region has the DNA TGTGCCTGGAACGACAGGTTAGCCAAAAACATTCAGTACTTC.

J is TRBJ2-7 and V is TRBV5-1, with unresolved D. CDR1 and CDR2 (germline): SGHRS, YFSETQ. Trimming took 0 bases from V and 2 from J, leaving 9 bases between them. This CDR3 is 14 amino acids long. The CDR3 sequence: CASSLGGRAYEQYF. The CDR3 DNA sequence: TGCGCCAGCAGCTTGGGCGGACGGGCCTACGAGCAGTACTTC.

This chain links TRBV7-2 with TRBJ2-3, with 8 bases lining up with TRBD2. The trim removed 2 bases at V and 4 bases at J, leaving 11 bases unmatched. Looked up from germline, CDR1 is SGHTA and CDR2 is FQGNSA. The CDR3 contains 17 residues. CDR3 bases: TGTGCCAGCAGCTTAATGGGGCGGGAGGTAGTAGCAGATACGCAGTATTTT. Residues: CASSLMGREVVADTQYF. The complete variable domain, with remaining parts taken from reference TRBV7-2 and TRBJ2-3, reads GAGVSQSPSNKVTEKGKDVELRCDPISGHTALYWYRQSLGQGLEFLIYFQGNSAPDKSGLPSDRFSAERTGGSVSTLTIQRTQQEDSAVYLCASSLMGREVVADTQYFGPGTRLTVL.

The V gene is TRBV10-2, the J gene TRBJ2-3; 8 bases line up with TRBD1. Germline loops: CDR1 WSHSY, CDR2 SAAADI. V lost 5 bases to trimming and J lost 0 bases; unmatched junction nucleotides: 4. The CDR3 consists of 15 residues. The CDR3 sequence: CASSIQGASTDTQYF. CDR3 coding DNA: TGCGCCAGCAGTATTCAGGGGGCTAGCACAGATACGCAGTATTTT.

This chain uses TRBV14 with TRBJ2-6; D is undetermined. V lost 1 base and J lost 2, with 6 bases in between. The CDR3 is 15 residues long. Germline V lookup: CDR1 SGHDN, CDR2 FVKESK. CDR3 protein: CASSQVVPGANVLTF. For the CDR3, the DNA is TGTGCCAGCAGCCAAGTGGTCCCTGGGGCCAACGTCCTGACTTTC.

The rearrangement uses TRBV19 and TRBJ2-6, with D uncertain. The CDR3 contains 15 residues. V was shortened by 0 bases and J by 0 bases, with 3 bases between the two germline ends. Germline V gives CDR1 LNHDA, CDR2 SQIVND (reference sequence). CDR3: CASSIDASGANVLTF. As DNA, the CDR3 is TGTGCCAGTAGTATAGACGCCTCTGGGGCCAACGTCCTGACTTTC. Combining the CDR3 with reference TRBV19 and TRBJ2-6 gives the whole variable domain DGGITQSPKYLFRKEGQNVTLSCEQNLNHDAMYWYRQDPGQGLRLIYYSQIVNDFQKGDIAEGYSVSREKKESFPLTVTSAQKNPTAFYLCASSIDASGANVLTFGAGSRLTVL.

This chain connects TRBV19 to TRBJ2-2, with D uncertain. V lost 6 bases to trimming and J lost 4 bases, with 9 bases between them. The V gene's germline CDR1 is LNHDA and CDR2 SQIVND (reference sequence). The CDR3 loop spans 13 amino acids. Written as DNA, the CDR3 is TGTGCCAGTAGCGAACATCGCACCGGGGAGCTGTTTTTT. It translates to CASSEHRTGELFF. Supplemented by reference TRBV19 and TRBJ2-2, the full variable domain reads DGGITQSPKYLFRKEGQNVTLSCEQNLNHDAMYWYRQDPGQGLRLIYYSQIVNDFQKGDIAEGYSVSREKKESFPLTVTSAQKNPTAFYLCASSEHRTGELFFGEGSRLTVL.

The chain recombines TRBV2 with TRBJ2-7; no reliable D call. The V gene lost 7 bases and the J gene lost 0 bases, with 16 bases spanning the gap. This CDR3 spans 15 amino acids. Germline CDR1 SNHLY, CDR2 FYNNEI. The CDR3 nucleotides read TGTGCCAGCATGGATAAGGAGTGGAGCTCCTACGAGCAGTACTTC. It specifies CASMDKEWSSYEQYF. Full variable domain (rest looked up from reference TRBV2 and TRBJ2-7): EPEVTQTPSHQVTQMGQEVILRCVPISNHLYFYWYRQILGQKVEFLVSFYNNEISEKSEIFDDQFSVERPDGSNFTLKIRSTKLEDSAMYFCASMDKEWSSYEQYFGPGTRLTVT.

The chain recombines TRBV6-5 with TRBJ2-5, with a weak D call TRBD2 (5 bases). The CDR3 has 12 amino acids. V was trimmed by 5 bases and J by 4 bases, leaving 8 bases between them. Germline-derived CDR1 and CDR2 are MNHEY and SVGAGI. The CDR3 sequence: CASSIEGETQYF. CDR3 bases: TGTGCCAGCAGTATCGAGGGAGAGACCCAGTACTTC.

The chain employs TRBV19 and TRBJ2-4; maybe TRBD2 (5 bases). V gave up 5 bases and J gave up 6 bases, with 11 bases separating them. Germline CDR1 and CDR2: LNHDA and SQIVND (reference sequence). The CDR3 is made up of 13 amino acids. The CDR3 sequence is CASSSRLANIQYF. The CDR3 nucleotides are TGTGCCAGTAGTTCGCGTCTAGCAAACATTCAGTACTTC.

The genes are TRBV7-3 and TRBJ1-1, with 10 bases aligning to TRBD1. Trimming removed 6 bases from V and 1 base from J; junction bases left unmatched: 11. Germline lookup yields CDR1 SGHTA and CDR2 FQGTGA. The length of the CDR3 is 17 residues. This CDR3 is CASSDTDRGNGNTEAFF. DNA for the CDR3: TGTGCCAGCAGTGACACGGACAGGGGGAATGGGAACACTGAAGCTTTCTTT.

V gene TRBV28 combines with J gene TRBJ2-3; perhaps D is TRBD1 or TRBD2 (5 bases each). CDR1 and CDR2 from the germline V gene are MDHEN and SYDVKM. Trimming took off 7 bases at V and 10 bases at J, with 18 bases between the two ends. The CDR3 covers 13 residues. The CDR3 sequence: CASTLPGTSAQYF. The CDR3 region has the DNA TGTGCCAGCACTCTCCCGGGGACGTCAGCGCAGTATTTT. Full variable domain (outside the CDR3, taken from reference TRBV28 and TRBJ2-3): DVKVTQSSRYLVKRTGEKVFLECVQDMDHENMFWYRQDPGLGLRLIYFSYDVKMKEKGDIPEGYSVSREKKERFSLILESASTNQTSMYLCASTLPGTSAQYFGPGTRLTVL.

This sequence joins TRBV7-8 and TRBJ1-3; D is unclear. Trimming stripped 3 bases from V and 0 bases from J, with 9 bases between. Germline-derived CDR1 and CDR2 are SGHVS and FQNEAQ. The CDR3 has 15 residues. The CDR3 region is CASSLGSNSGNTIYF. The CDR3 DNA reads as TGTGCCAGCAGCTTGGGCAGCAACTCTGGAAACACCATATATTTT.

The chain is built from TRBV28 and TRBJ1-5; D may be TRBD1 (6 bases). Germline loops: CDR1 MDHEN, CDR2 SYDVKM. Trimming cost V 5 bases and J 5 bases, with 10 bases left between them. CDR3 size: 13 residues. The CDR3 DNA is TGTGCCAGCAGTCCTACAGGGTATCAGCCCCAGCATTTT. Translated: CASSPTGYQPQHF.

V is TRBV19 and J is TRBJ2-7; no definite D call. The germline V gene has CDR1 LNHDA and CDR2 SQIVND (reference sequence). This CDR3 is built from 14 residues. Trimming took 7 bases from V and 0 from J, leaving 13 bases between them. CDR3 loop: CASKLTFFSYEQYF. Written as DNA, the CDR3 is TGTGCCAGTAAGCTAACGTTCTTCTCCTACGAGCAGTACTTC.

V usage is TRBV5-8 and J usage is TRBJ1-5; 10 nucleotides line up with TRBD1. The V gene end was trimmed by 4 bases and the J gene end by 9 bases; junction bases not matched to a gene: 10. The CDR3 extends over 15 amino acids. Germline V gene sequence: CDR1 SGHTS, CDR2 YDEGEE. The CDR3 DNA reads TGTGCCAGCAGCGGGGGACAGGGGATCCTCCTGCCCCAGCATTTT. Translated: CASSGGQGILLPQHF.

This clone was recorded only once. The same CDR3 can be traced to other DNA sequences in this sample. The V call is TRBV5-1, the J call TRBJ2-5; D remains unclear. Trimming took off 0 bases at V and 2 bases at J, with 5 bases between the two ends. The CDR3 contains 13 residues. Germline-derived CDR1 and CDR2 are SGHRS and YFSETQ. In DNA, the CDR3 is TGCGCCAGCAGCTTGGGTAGACAAGAGACCCAGTACTTC. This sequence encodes CASSLGRQETQYF.

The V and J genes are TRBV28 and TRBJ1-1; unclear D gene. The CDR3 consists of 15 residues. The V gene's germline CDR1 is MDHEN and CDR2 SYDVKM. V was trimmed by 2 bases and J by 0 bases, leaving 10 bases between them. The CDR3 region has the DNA TGTGCCAGCAGTTTACGAGGCCTAATGAACACTGAAGCTTTCTTT. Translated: CASSLRGLMNTEAFF. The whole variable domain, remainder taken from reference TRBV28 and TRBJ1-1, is DVKVTQSSRYLVKRTGEKVFLECVQDMDHENMFWYRQDPGLGLRLIYFSYDVKMKEKGDIPEGYSVSREKKERFSLILESASTNQTSMYLCASSLRGLMNTEAFFGQGTRLTVV.

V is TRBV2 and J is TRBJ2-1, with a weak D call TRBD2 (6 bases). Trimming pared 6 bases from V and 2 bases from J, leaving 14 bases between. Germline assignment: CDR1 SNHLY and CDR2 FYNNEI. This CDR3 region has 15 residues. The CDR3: CASRGTASPYNEQFF. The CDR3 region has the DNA TGTGCCAGCAGGGGGACTGCCTCTCCCTACAATGAGCAGTTCTTC. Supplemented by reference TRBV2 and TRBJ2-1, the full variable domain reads EPEVTQTPSHQVTQMGQEVILRCVPISNHLYFYWYRQILGQKVEFLVSFYNNEISEKSEIFDDQFSVERPDGSNFTLKIRSTKLEDSAMYFCASRGTASPYNEQFFGPGTRLTVL.

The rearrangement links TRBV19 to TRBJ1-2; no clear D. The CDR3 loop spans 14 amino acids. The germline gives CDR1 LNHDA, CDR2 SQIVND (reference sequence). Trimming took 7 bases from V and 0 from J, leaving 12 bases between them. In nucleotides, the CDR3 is TGTGCCAGTAATAAGGAAGCCGCTAACTATGGCTACACCTTC. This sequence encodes CASNKEAANYGYTF.

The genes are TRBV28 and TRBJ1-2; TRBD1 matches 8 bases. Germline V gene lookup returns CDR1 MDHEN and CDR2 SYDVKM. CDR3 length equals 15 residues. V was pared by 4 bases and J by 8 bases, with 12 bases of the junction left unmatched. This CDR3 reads CASSSSEGQVRGYTF. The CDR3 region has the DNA TGTGCCAGCAGTTCCTCCGAGGGACAGGTCCGGGGCTACACCTTC.

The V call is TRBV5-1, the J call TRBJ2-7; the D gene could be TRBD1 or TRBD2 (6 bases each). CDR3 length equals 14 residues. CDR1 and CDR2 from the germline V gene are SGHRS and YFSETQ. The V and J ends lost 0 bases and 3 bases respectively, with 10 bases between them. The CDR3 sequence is CASSLAGAGYEQYF. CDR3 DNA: TGCGCCAGCAGCTTGGCGGGGGCGGGCTACGAGCAGTACTTC.